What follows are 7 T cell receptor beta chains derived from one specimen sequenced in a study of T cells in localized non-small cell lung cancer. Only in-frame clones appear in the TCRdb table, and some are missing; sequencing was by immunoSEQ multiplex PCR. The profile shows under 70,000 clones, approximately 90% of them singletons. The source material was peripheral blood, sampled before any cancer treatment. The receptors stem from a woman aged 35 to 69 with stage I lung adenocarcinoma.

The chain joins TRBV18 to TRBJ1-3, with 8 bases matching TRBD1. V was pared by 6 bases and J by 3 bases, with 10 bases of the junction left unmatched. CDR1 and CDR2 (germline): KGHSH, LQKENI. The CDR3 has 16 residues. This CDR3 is CASSSVQGASGNTIYF. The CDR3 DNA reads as TGTGCCAGCTCGTCCGTGCAGGGGGCAAGTGGAAACACCATATATTTT. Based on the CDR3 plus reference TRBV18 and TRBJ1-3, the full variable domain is NAGVMQNPRHLVRRRGQEARLRCSPMKGHSHVYWYRQLPEEGLKFMVYLQKENIIDESGMPKERFSAEFPKEGPSILRIQQVVRGDSAAYFCASSSVQGASGNTIYFGEGSWLTVV.

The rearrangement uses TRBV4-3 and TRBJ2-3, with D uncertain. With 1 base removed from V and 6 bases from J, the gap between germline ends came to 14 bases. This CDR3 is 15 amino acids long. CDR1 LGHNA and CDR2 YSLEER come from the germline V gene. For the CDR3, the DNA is TGCGCCAGCAGCCAAGGGCAGGATCCCGGGGATACGCAGTATTTT. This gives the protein CASSQGQDPGDTQYF.

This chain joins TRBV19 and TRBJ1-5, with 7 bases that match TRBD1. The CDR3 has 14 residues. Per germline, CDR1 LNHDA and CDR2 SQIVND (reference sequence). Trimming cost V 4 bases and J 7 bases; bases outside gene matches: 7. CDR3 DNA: TGTGCCAGTAGTACAGGACAGGTTTTACAGCCCCAGCATTTT. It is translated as CASSTGQVLQPQHF.

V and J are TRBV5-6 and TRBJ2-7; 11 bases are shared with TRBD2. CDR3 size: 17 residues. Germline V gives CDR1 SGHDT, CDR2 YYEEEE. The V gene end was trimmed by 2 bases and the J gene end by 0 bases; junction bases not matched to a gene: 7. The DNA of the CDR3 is TGTGCCAGCAGCTTACAGACTAGCGGGGTTTCCTCCTACGAGCAGTACTTC. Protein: CASSLQTSGVSSYEQYF. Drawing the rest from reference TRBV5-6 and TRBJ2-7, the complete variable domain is DAGVTQSPTHLIKTRGQQVTLRCSPKSGHDTVSWYQQALGQGPQFIFQYYEEEERQRGNFPDRFSGHQFPNYSSELNVNALLLGDSALYLCASSLQTSGVSSYEQYFGPGTRLTVT.

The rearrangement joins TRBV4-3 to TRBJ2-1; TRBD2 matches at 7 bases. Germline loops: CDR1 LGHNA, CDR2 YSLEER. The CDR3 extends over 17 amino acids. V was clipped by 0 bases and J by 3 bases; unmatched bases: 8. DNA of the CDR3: TGCGCCAGCAGCCAAGATAATATCGGCGGGAGCTACAATGAGCAGTTCTTC. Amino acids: CASSQDNIGGSYNEQFF.

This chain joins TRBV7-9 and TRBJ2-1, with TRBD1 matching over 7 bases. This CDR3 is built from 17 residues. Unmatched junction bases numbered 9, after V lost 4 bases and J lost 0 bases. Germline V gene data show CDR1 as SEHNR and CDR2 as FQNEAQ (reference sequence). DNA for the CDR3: TGTGCCAGCAGCTACGGACAGGCCCCATCCTCCTACAATGAGCAGTTCTTC. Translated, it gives CASSYGQAPSSYNEQFF.

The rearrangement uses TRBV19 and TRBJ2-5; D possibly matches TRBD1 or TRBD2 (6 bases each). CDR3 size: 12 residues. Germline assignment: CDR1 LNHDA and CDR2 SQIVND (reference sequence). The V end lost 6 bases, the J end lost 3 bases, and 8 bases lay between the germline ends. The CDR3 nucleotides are TGTGCCAGTAGCGGGGGCAAAGAGACCCAGTACTTC. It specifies CASSGGKETQYF.